This TCR beta chain is drawn from a study of cytomegalovirus exposure and HLA in healthy donors. As for the study in general: Out of 398 genotyped donors, about 81% belonged to the Caucasian-associated ancestry cluster.

There are 15 residues in the CDR3. Trimming took 3 bases from V and 4 from J; bases not matched to a gene: 8. Germline CDR1 and CDR2: GTSNPN and SVGIG (reference sequence). Comments on this clone: The antigen remains unidentified.

The study, taken as a whole, reports: An analysis that was carried out later associated 16,000 or so TCR beta sequences with HLA alleles at 0.05 false discovery rate. Most TCR sequences proved rare, with some public TCRs found in many donors.

PCR used 60 Vbeta primers and 13 Jbeta primers. Sequencing used immunoSEQ multiplex PCR; TCRdb keeps in-frame clones, though not all of them. The profile shows approximately 150,000 clones, over 75% of them singletons. The chain has TRBV30 and TRBJ2-1, with TRBD2 matching 8 bases. Sequences were obtained from PBMCs. The origin of this receptor is a man aged 35 to 55 in good health and CMV-seropositive. CDR3 amino acids: CAWSTGTRLYNEQFF. CDR3 nucleotides: TGTGCCTGGAGCACCGGGACTAGACTATACAATGAGCAGTTCTTC.